This note documents a single TCR beta chain sequence. No antigen is known for it. The data belong to a study of long-term antiretroviral therapy in people with HIV. Study observations and caveats: Missing from the dataset were any data on ART adherence, viral resistance or therapy changes.

The V segment lost 0 bases and the J segment 1 base; nucleotides outside the gene matches: 1. The germline gives CDR1 ENHRY, CDR2 SYGVKD. The length of the CDR3 is 15 residues. Survey-level immunoSEQ v3.0 assays were run. Sequencing used immunoSEQ multiplex PCR; TCRdb keeps in-frame clones, though not all of them. The sample consists of 25,000 to 30,000 clones, less than 90% of them appearing once. Sequenced here: unsorted PBMCs, sampled 0.4 years after starting antiretroviral therapy. This chain connects TRBV10-3 to TRBJ2-7; 9 nucleotides match TRBD1. This receptor was obtained from a man younger than 30 with HIV. The CDR3 sequence is CAISESTGGSYEQYF. Written as DNA, the CDR3 is TGTGCCATCAGTGAGTCGACAGGGGGGTCCTACGAGCAGTACTTC.